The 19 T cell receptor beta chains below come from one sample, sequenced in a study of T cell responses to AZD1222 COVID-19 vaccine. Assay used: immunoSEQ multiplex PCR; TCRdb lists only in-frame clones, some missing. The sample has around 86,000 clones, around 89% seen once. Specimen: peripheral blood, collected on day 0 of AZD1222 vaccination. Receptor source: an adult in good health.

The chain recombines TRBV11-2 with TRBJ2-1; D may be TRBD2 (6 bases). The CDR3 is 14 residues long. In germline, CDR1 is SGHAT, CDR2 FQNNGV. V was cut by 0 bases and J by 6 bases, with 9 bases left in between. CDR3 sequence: CASSLDASVNEQFF. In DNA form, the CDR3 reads TGTGCCAGCAGCTTAGATGCTAGCGTCAATGAGCAGTTCTTC. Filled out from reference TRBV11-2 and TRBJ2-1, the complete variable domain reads EAGVAQSPRYKIIEKRQSVAFWCNPISGHATLYWYQQILGQGPKLLIQFQNNGVVDDSQLPKDRFSAERLKGVDSTLKIQPAKLEDSAVYLCASSLDASVNEQFFGPGTRLTVL.

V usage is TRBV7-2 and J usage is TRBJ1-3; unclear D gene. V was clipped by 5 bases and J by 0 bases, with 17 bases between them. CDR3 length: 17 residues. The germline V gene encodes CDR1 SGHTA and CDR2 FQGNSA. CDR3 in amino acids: CASSPASGRTSGNTIYF. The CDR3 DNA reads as TGTGCCAGCAGCCCGGCCTCGGGTCGAACCTCTGGAAACACCATATATTTT. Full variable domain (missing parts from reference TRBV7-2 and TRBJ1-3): GAGVSQSPSNKVTEKGKDVELRCDPISGHTALYWYRQSLGQGLEFLIYFQGNSAPDKSGLPSDRFSAERTGGSVSTLTIQRTQQEDSAVYLCASSPASGRTSGNTIYFGEGSWLTVV.

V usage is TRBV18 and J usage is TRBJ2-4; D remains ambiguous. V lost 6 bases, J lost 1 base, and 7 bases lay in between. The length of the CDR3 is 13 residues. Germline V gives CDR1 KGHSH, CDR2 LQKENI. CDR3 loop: CASSPAAKNIQYF. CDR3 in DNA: TGTGCCAGCTCCCCGGCGGCCAAAAACATTCAGTACTTC. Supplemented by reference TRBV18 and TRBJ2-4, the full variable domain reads NAGVMQNPRHLVRRRGQEARLRCSPMKGHSHVYWYRQLPEEGLKFMVYLQKENIIDESGMPKERFSAEFPKEGPSILRIQQVVRGDSAAYFCASSPAAKNIQYFGAGTRLSVL.

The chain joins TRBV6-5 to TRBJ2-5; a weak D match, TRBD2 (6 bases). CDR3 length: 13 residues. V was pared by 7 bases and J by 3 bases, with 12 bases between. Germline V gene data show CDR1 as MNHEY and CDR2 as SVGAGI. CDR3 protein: CASTYGGEETQYF. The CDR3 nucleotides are TGTGCCAGCACCTATGGAGGGGAAGAGACCCAGTACTTC.

CDR3 coding DNA: TGTGCCAGCAGCTTAGTCTCTGGGGCACTCGTGCAGTACTTC. It encodes CASSLVSGALVQYF. The J gene is TRBJ2-7, the V gene TRBV7-9, with D maybe TRBD1 (5 bases). This CDR3 is 14 amino acids long. In germline, CDR1 is SEHNR, CDR2 FQNEAQ (reference sequence). The V and J ends lost 1 base and 9 bases respectively, with 16 bases between them.

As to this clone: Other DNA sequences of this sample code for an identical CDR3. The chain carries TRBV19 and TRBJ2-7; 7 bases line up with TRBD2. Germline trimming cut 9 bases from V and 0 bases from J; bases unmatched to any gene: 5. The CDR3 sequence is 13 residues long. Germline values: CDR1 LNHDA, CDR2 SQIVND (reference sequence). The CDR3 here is CASSREGSYEQYF. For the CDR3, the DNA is TGTGCCAGCTCAAGGGAGGGCTCCTACGAGCAGTACTTC.

For the CDR3, the DNA is TGTGCCAGCAGTCGGAACAGGGAAAATCCTGGAAACACCATATATTTT. The encoded protein is CASSRNRENPGNTIYF. The J gene is TRBJ1-3, the V gene TRBV27, with D possibly TRBD1 on 6 matching bases. CDR1 and CDR2 from the germline V gene are MNHEY and SMNVEV (reference sequence). There are 16 residues in the CDR3. V lost 5 bases to trimming and J lost 2 bases, with 16 bases between them.

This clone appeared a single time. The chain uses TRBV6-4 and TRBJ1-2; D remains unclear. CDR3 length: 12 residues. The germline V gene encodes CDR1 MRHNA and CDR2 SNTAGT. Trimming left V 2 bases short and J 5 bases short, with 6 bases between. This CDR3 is CASSDEGYGYTF. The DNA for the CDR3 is TGTGCCAGCAGTGACGAGGGTTATGGCTACACCTTC.

CDR3 sequence (DNA): TGTGCCAGCAGCCCGGACAGGACCCCTTATGGCTACACCTTC. Translating gives CASSPDRTPYGYTF. The chain joins TRBV14 to TRBJ1-2, with 7 positions matching TRBD1. Germline-derived CDR1 and CDR2 are SGHDN and FVKESK. This CDR3 spans 14 amino acids. V shed 4 bases, J shed 5 bases, and the junction held 7 bases outside the gene matches.

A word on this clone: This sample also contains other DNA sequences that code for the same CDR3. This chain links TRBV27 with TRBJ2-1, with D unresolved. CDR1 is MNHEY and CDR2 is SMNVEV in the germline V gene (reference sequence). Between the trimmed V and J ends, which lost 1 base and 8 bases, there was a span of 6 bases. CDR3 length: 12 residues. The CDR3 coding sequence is TGTGCCAGCAGTTTATTAGGCGATGAGCAGTTCTTC. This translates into CASSLLGDEQFF.

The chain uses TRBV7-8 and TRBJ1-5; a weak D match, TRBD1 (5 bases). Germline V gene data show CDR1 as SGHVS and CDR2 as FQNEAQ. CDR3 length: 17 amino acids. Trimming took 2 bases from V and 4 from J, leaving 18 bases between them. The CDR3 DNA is TGTGCCAGCAGCTTAAATCCCGGGGTAAGGGGAAATCAGCCCCAGCATTTT. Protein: CASSLNPGVRGNQPQHF.

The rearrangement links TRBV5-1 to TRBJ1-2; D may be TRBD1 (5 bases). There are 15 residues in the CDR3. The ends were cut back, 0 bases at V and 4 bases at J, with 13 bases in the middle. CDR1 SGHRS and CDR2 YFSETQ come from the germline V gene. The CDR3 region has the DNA TGCGCCAGCAGCTTGGACGGGGCGAGGGGCTATGGCTACACCTTC. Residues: CASSLDGARGYGYTF.

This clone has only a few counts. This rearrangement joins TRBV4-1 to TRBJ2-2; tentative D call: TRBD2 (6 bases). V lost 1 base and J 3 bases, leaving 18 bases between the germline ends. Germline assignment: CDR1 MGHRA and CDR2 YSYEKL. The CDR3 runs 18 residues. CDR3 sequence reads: CASSQVGSGGLHTGELFF. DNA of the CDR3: TGCGCCAGCAGCCAAGTCGGGTCCGGGGGACTTCACACCGGGGAGCTGTTTTTT.

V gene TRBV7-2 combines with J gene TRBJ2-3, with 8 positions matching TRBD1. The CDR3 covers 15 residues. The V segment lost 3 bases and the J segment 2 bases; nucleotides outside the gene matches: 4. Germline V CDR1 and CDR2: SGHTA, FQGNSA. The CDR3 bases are TGTGCCAGCAGCTTCGACAGGGGCCACACAGATACGCAGTATTTT. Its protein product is CASSFDRGHTDTQYF.

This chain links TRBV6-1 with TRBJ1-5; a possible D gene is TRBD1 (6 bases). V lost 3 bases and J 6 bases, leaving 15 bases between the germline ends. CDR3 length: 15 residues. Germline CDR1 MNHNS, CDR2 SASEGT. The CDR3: CASSDRQEGAQPQHF. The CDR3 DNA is TGTGCCAGCAGTGATAGACAGGAGGGTGCTCAGCCCCAGCATTTT.

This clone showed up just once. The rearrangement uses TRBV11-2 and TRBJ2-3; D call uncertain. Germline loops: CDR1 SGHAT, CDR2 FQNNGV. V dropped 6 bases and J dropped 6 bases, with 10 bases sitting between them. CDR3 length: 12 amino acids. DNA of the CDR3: TGTGCCAGCAGGGCCGACGGGGATACGCAGTATTTT. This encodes CASRADGDTQYF.

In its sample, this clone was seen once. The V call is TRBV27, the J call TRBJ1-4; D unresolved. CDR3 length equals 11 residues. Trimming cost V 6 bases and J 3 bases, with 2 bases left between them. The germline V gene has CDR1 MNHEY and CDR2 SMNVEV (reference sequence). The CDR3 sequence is CASRSNEKLFF. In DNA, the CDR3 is TGTGCCAGCAGATCTAATGAAAAACTGTTTTTT.

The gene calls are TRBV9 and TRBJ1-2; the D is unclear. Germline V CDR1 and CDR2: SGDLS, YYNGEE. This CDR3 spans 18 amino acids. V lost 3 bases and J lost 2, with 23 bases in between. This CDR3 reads CASSAPSPGITLNYGYTF. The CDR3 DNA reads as TGTGCCAGCAGCGCCCCCTCTCCGGGGATTACACTCAACTATGGCTACACCTTC. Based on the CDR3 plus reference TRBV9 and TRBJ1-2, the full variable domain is DSGVTQTPKHLITATGQRVTLRCSPRSGDLSVYWYQQSLDQGLQFLIQYYNGEERAKGNILERFSAQQFPDLHSELNLSSLELGDSALYFCASSAPSPGITLNYGYTFGSGTRLTVV.

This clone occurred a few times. The CDR3 is CASSPRQSGEKLFF. The DNA for the CDR3 is TGTGCCAGCAGCCCCAGACAGAGTGGGGAAAAACTGTTTTTT. This chain connects TRBV6-5 to TRBJ1-4, with D tentatively TRBD1 (5 bases). V was shortened by 6 bases and J by 8 bases, with 16 bases between the two germline ends. CDR1 and CDR2 (germline): MNHEY, SVGAGI. This CDR3 is 14 amino acids long.